The 22 T cell receptor beta chains reported below all come from one sample, sequenced in a study of blood T cell repertoires in COVID-19. The method was immunoSEQ multiplex PCR; TCRdb's version includes in-frame clones alone and lacks a portion of them. The sample consists of 240,000 or so clones, more than 85% of them appearing once. The source material was peripheral blood. The receptors here all came from a woman aged 65 to 85 with active or convalescent COVID-19.

This chain connects TRBV7-2 to TRBJ2-7; D unresolved. V lost 5 bases and J 0 bases, leaving 11 bases between the germline ends. CDR1 and CDR2 from the germline V gene are SGHTA and FQGNSA. The CDR3 spans 14 residues. CDR3: CASSPMTFSYEQYF. The CDR3 region has the DNA TGTGCCAGCAGCCCCATGACTTTCTCCTACGAGCAGTACTTC.

This sequence joins TRBV4-3 and TRBJ1-4; D uncertain. Trimming took off 0 bases at V and 4 bases at J, with 6 bases between the two ends. The CDR3 length is 14 residues. Per the germline V gene, CDR1 is LGHNA and CDR2 is YSLEER. Here the CDR3 DNA reads TGCGCCAGCAGCCAAGATGAGGTTAATGAAAAACTGTTTTTT. Translation gives CASSQDEVNEKLFF.

The chain is built from TRBV7-2 and TRBJ1-4; the D is unclear. Germline CDR1 SGHTA, CDR2 FQGNSA. The CDR3 contains 17 residues. Trimming shortened V by 0 bases and J by 0 bases, and 11 bases separated the two germline ends. The DNA of the CDR3 is TGTGCCAGCAGCTTAGCCGAGACCCAGGCAACTAATGAAAAACTGTTTTTT. Protein: CASSLAETQATNEKLFF.

This clone was picked up a small number of times. This CDR3 is CASSIRGPETQYF. DNA of the CDR3: TGTGCCAGTAGTATAAGAGGCCCTGAGACCCAGTACTTC. This sequence joins TRBV19 and TRBJ2-5; D ambiguous. The CDR3 runs 13 residues. V lost 2 bases and J lost 5, with 9 bases in between. Germline V gives CDR1 LNHDA, CDR2 SQIVND (reference sequence).

This chain connects TRBV6-4 to TRBJ2-1, with D perhaps TRBD1 (5 bases). CDR1 is MRHNA and CDR2 is SNTAGT in the germline V gene. V lost 6 bases and J lost 0, with 12 bases in between. There are 15 residues in the CDR3. The CDR3 DNA sequence: TGTGCCAGCAGCCCGACAGTTTCCTCCTACAATGAGCAGTTCTTC. It yields the protein CASSPTVSSYNEQFF.

Note on this clone: Other DNA sequences in this sample translate to the same CDR3. The rearrangement joins TRBV7-8 to TRBJ2-7; 7 bases agree with TRBD1. Germline-derived CDR1 and CDR2 are SGHVS and FQNEAQ. V dropped 1 base and J dropped 2; count of bases not matched to a gene: 2. CDR3 size: 14 residues. CDR3 nucleotides: TGTGCCAGCAGCTTAGGTACAGGGGCCTACGAGCAGTACTTC. This gives the protein CASSLGTGAYEQYF.

V is TRBV9 and J is TRBJ2-2; no clear D gene. The CDR3 loop spans 13 amino acids. Germline-derived CDR1 and CDR2 are SGDLS and YYNGEE. V was pared by 3 bases and J by 2 bases, with 5 bases between. CDR3 protein: CASSAGNTGELFF. CDR3 bases: TGTGCCAGCAGCGCCGGTAACACCGGGGAGCTGTTTTTT.

Only one count was recorded for this clone. The rearrangement joins TRBV18 to TRBJ2-4; tentative D call: TRBD1 (6 bases). V was pared by 5 bases and J by 4 bases, with 9 bases between. The length of the CDR3 is 13 residues. Germline V gives CDR1 KGHSH, CDR2 LQKENI. The CDR3 bases are TGTGCCAGCTCATCGGACAGAAAAAACATTCAGTACTTC. This gives the protein CASSSDRKNIQYF.

This clone was found once. V gene TRBV18 combines with J gene TRBJ1-3; possible D gene TRBD1, 5 bases. The CDR3 has 15 amino acids. V was shortened by 1 base and J by 0 bases, with 7 bases between the two germline ends. Per germline, CDR1 KGHSH and CDR2 LQKENI. CDR3 in DNA: TGTGCCAGCTCACCACAACAGGTCTCTGGAAACACCATATATTTT. As protein: CASSPQQVSGNTIYF.

V usage is TRBV2 and J usage is TRBJ1-4; D may be TRBD1 (5 bases). CDR1 and CDR2 from the germline V gene are SNHLY and FYNNEI. CDR3 length: 15 residues. V shed 4 bases and J shed 0 bases, with 9 bases lying between them. The DNA for the CDR3 is TGTGCCAGCAGTGGACAGTCTGCAACTAATGAAAAACTGTTTTTT. It translates to CASSGQSATNEKLFF.

The CDR3 sequence: CASSQVARGGFNEQFF. DNA of the CDR3: TGCGCCAGCAGCCAAGTGGCTCGCGGGGGTTTCAATGAGCAGTTCTTC. The rearrangement uses TRBV4-3 and TRBJ2-1, with 7 bases identical to TRBD2. With V trimmed by 1 base and J by 6 bases, 9 bases remained unmatched. Per germline, CDR1 LGHNA and CDR2 YSLEER. CDR3 size: 16 residues.

This chain uses TRBV18 with TRBJ1-1; TRBD1 matches at 7 bases. Germline CDR1 reads KGHSH; CDR2 reads LQKENI. The CDR3 is 15 amino acids. Losses at the gene ends were 1 base for V and 3 bases for J; bases not matched to a gene: 5. The CDR3 loop is CASSPLGRGDTEAFF. CDR3 nucleotide sequence: TGTGCCAGCTCACCACTAGGCAGGGGGGACACTGAAGCTTTCTTT.

V gene TRBV27 combines with J gene TRBJ2-7; TRBD1 matches at 8 bases. The ends lost 10 bases at V and 7 bases at J; junction bases unmatched: 15. The length of the CDR3 is 14 residues. Germline V CDR1 and CDR2: MNHEY, SMNVEV (reference sequence). Here the CDR3 DNA reads TGTGCCACCTCCTTTGGGCAGGGGGCGCGAGAGCAGTACTTC. Translation: CATSFGQGAREQYF.

A few counts support this clone. The chain has TRBV5-6 and TRBJ1-1; D uncertain. Germline V gene data show CDR1 as SGHDT and CDR2 as YYEEEE. Deletions cut 5 bases from V and 1 base from J, with 9 bases between. This CDR3 is 13 amino acids long. CDR3 protein: CASSLQRNTEAFF. CDR3 DNA sequence: TGTGCCAGCAGTCTTCAGCGGAACACTGAAGCTTTCTTT. The whole variable domain, remainder taken from reference TRBV5-6 and TRBJ1-1, is DAGVTQSPTHLIKTRGQQVTLRCSPKSGHDTVSWYQQALGQGPQFIFQYYEEEERQRGNFPDRFSGHQFPNYSSELNVNALLLGDSALYLCASSLQRNTEAFFGQGTRLTVV.

The gene calls are TRBV19 and TRBJ2-2; 7 bases line up with TRBD1. Germline V CDR1 and CDR2: LNHDA, SQIVND (reference sequence). Trimming took 5 bases from V and 1 from J; bases not matched to a gene: 10. The CDR3 runs to 17 residues. CDR3 residues: CASSGTGTALNTGELFF. The CDR3, as DNA: TGTGCCAGTAGTGGAACCGGGACAGCATTGAACACCGGGGAGCTGTTTTTT.

The rearrangement links TRBV7-2 to TRBJ2-2; D is ambiguous. The length of the CDR3 is 15 residues. Germline CDR1 reads SGHTA; CDR2 reads FQGNSA. V lost 3 bases, J lost 6 bases, and 14 bases lay in between. The CDR3 DNA sequence: TGTGCCAGCAGCTTTGGCCAGGCATCCGCCGGGGAGCTGTTTTTT. Encoded protein: CASSFGQASAGELFF.

CDR3 DNA sequence: TGTGCCAGCAGCTCCCAGGGGTCAGGATCACCCCTCCACTTT. This codes for CASSSQGSGSPLHF. J is TRBJ1-6 and V is TRBV3-1 (or the pseudogene TRBV3-2); TRBD1 is a possible D gene (6 bases). V lost 5 bases, J lost 10 bases, and 15 bases lay in between. Germline CDR1 and CDR2: LGHDT and YNNKEL (reference sequence). The CDR3 consists of 14 residues.

The chain couples TRBV7-9 to TRBJ2-1; 10 bases match TRBD1. Trimming took 5 bases from V and 8 from J; bases not matched to a gene: 21. Germline CDR1 SEHNR, CDR2 FQNEAQ (reference sequence). The CDR3 is made up of 19 amino acids. CDR3: CASSLLLGQGKGKVDEQFF. The CDR3 DNA reads as TGTGCCAGCAGCCTACTTTTGGGACAGGGGAAAGGTAAGGTGGATGAGCAGTTCTTC.

V and J are TRBV9 and TRBJ2-1, with 9 bases matching TRBD1. This CDR3 spans 18 amino acids. V dropped 4 bases and J dropped 7; count of bases not matched to a gene: 18. CDR1 SGDLS and CDR2 YYNGEE come from the germline V gene. The CDR3 nucleotides read TGTGCCAGCAGCAAGGGCCCGATCCGGGACAGGGATGAGAATGAGCAGTTCTTC. Its translation is CASSKGPIRDRDENEQFF. Complete variable domain (other parts from reference TRBV9 and TRBJ2-1): DSGVTQTPKHLITATGQRVTLRCSPRSGDLSVYWYQQSLDQGLQFLIQYYNGEERAKGNILERFSAQQFPDLHSELNLSSLELGDSALYFCASSKGPIRDRDENEQFFGPGTRLTVL.

This clone showed up just once. The gene calls are TRBV18 and TRBJ1-1, with D unclear. The CDR3 is 14 residues long. Trimming took off 6 bases at V and 4 bases at J, with 15 bases between the two ends. Per the germline V gene, CDR1 is KGHSH and CDR2 is LQKENI. The CDR3, as DNA: TGTGCCAGCTCGGCGACAAGGATAATCACTGAAGCTTTCTTT. It translates to CASSATRIITEAFF.

This clone appeared once. The V call is TRBV21-1, the J call TRBJ2-5; TRBD2 is the table's D call and was not checked against the DNA. TRBV21-1 is a listed pseudogene. The CDR3 totals 13 residues. The CDR3 loop is CARRRGGEETQYF. CDR3 coding DNA: TGTGCCCGTCGGAGGGGAGGGGAAGAGACCCAGTACTTC.

The chain couples TRBV27 to TRBJ1-1; D remains unclear. The germline CDR1 and CDR2 sequences are MNHEY and SMNVEV (reference sequence). Between the trimmed V and J ends, which lost 7 bases and 1 base, there was a span of 7 bases. The CDR3 extends over 12 amino acids. The CDR3, as DNA: TGTGCCAGCATCGGAGGGAACACTGAAGCTTTCTTT. This encodes CASIGGNTEAFF.